Shown below are 17 T cell receptor beta chains from a single sample sequenced in a study of blood T cell repertoires in COVID-19 (dated by TCRdb to the early 2020s). Library preparation used the immunoSEQ multiplex PCR assay. The clones in this table, taken by TCRdb from immuneACCESS, are in-frame only. Not every clone is retained; where verified, under half of the shortfall comes from an unresolved V gene, and the cause of the rest is unknown. Across this sample there are approximately 130,000 clones, with around four fifths seen only once. 25% of the sample is in the top ten clones. The sample consisted of peripheral blood. These receptors all stem from a human donor in a cohort sampled during active COVID-19.

The chain recombines TRBV6-5 with TRBJ1-3, with D possibly TRBD1 on 6 matching bases. Germline CDR1 reads MNHEY; CDR2 reads SVGAGI. This CDR3 contains 14 residues. V lost 4 bases, J lost 6 bases, and 13 bases lay in between. The CDR3 coding sequence is TGTGCCAGCAGTTCCAGGGGTTTGGAAAACACCATATATTTT. Protein: CASSSRGLENTIYF.

This rearrangement joins TRBV28 to TRBJ2-1; 8 nucleotides line up with TRBD1. V shed 3 bases, J shed 0 bases, and the junction held 4 bases outside the gene matches. CDR3 length: 16 amino acids. Germline V lookup: CDR1 MDHEN, CDR2 SYDVKM. The CDR3 region is CASSFAGGASYNEQFF. DNA of the CDR3: TGTGCCAGCAGTTTTGCAGGGGGCGCCTCCTACAATGAGCAGTTCTTC.

This clone was picked up one time. CDR3 DNA: TGTGCCAGCAGCGTAGCGGCAGGGGGACGGCAATGGGAGACCCAGTACTTC. Encoded protein: CASSVAAGGRQWETQYF. The chain is built from TRBV9 and TRBJ2-5, with TRBD1 matching over 7 bases. Germline lookup yields CDR1 SGDLS and CDR2 YYNGEE. This CDR3 region has 17 residues. V lost 0 bases and J lost 5; bases outside the gene matches: 13.

The chain couples TRBV6-5 to TRBJ2-3; 10 nucleotides match TRBD1. The V segment lost 5 bases and the J segment 2 bases; nucleotides outside the gene matches: 4. The CDR3 extends over 15 amino acids. CDR1 and CDR2 from the germline V gene are MNHEY and SVGAGI. CDR3 in amino acids: CASSQTGGHTDTQYF. The CDR3 coding sequence is TGTGCCAGCAGTCAGACAGGGGGCCACACAGATACGCAGTATTTT.

This clone was counted a few times. The V call is TRBV30, the J call TRBJ1-3, with D possibly TRBD1 on 6 matching bases. The CDR3 consists of 15 residues. Trimming took off 6 bases at V and 0 bases at J, with 15 bases between the two ends. Germline V lookup: CDR1 GTSNPN, CDR2 SVGIG (reference sequence). In DNA form, the CDR3 reads TGTGCCTGTCGTCGGACAGCTTACTCTGGAAACACCATATATTTT. This codes for CACRRTAYSGNTIYF.

In DNA form, the CDR3 reads TGTGCCAGCAGTACGGACAGGGGAGAGACCCAGTACTTC. Its translation is CASSTDRGETQYF. The chain combines TRBV6-5 with TRBJ2-5; 9 positions match TRBD1. Trimming removed 5 bases from V and 4 bases from J; junction bases left unmatched: 2. Germline V lookup: CDR1 MNHEY, CDR2 SVGAGI. The CDR3 runs 13 residues.

This clone was found a few times. This rearrangement joins TRBV18 to TRBJ1-5, with 9 bases matching TRBD1. V gave up 3 bases and J gave up 7 bases; unmatched junction bases: 7. Germline assignment: CDR1 KGHSH and CDR2 LQKENI. This CDR3 spans 15 amino acids. CDR3 DNA sequence: TGTGCCAGCTCACCTTCCGGGACAGGGTGGCAGCCCCAGCATTTT. Translating gives CASSPSGTGWQPQHF.

The V and J genes are TRBV21-1 and TRBJ1-3; TRBD1 was called by the table and not checked on the DNA. TRBV21-1 is given as a pseudogene. The CDR3 has 15 amino acids. The CDR3 sequence is CASRSGQGLGNTIYF. The CDR3 DNA is TGTGCCAGCAGGTCCGGACAGGGGTTAGGAAACACCATATATTTT.

This chain links TRBV4-1 with TRBJ2-7; 10 nucleotides align to TRBD2. The ends lost 3 bases at V and 6 bases at J; junction bases unmatched: 14. The CDR3 covers 17 residues. Germline lookup yields CDR1 MGHRA and CDR2 YSYEKL. The CDR3 loop is CASSQSASGSKTGEQYF. The CDR3 nucleotides read TGCGCCAGCAGCCAGTCGGCTAGCGGGAGCAAGACGGGCGAGCAGTACTTC.

This sequence joins TRBV7-2 and TRBJ2-3; D perhaps matches TRBD2 (5 bases). The CDR3 consists of 14 residues. V lost 6 bases and J lost 3, with 13 bases in between. CDR1 SGHTA and CDR2 FQGNSA come from the germline V gene. The CDR3 loop reads CASSRGLVTDTQYF. Here the CDR3 DNA reads TGTGCCAGCAGTCGAGGACTCGTTACAGATACGCAGTATTTT.

This chain uses TRBV5-6 with TRBJ1-2; no definite D call. The CDR3 sequence is 13 residues long. From germline, CDR1 is SGHDT and CDR2 YYEEEE. Trimming pared 1 base from V and 4 bases from J, leaving 8 bases between. DNA of the CDR3: TGTGCCAGCAGCTTGACTACCGGCTATGGCTACACCTTC. Its translation is CASSLTTGYGYTF.

The chain uses TRBV21-1 and TRBJ2-5; the table's D call TRBD2 went unverified against the DNA. TRBV21-1 is shown as a pseudogene. The CDR3 totals 17 residues. The CDR3 region is CASSDDSSGEAGETQYF. CDR3 coding DNA: TGTGCCAGCAGCGACGACTCTAGCGGAGAGGCTGGGGAGACCCAGTACTTC.

The chain has TRBV4-1 and TRBJ1-4; a weak D match, TRBD1 (6 bases). Germline-derived CDR1 and CDR2 are MGHRA and YSYEKL. Between the trimmed V and J ends, which lost 4 bases and 7 bases, there was a span of 19 bases. The CDR3 is 16 residues long. CDR3 nucleotide sequence: TGCGCCAGCAGCCCAAGACGAGGGGGGGCCGGTGAAAAACTGTTTTTT. Its protein is CASSPRRGGAGEKLFF.

This clone was seen a few times. This sequence joins TRBV5-4 and TRBJ1-2, with D perhaps TRBD1 (6 bases). CDR1 SGHNT and CDR2 YYREEE come from the germline V gene (reference sequence). Trimming left V 4 bases short and J 2 bases short, with 12 bases between. The CDR3 has 14 amino acids. Here the CDR3 reads CASSAPRGNYGYTF. The CDR3 coding sequence is TGTGCCAGCAGCGCACCTAGGGGGAACTATGGCTACACCTTC.

The V and J genes are TRBV28 and TRBJ2-5; no firm D call. Trimming took 4 bases from V and 4 from J, leaving 16 bases between them. Germline V gene sequence: CDR1 MDHEN, CDR2 SYDVKM. The CDR3 is 15 amino acids. The CDR3 nucleotides are TGTGCCAGCAGTTCCCGACAAGTACTTCCAGAGACCCAGTACTTC. Translating gives CASSSRQVLPETQYF.

This rearrangement joins TRBV27 to TRBJ2-7; 7 bases map to TRBD1. The germline V gene has CDR1 MNHEY and CDR2 SMNVEV (reference sequence). This CDR3 contains 18 residues. The V gene end was trimmed by 2 bases and the J gene end by 1 base; junction bases not matched to a gene: 14. The CDR3 region is CASSLRVDRAGKSYEQYF. CDR3 sequence (DNA): TGTGCCAGCAGTTTAAGGGTAGACAGGGCCGGGAAGTCCTACGAGCAGTACTTC.

This chain uses TRBV27 with TRBJ1-1, with 9 bases matching TRBD1. Per germline, CDR1 MNHEY and CDR2 SMNVEV (reference sequence). This CDR3 contains 12 residues. Unmatched junction bases numbered 6, after V lost 5 bases and J lost 11 bases. The CDR3 DNA sequence: TGTGCCAGCAGTCACCGGGACAGGGCCGCTTTCTTT. It specifies CASSHRDRAAFF.